The T cell receptor beta chain under discussion was sequenced for a study of glioma-infiltrating T cells after dendritic cell vaccination. The wider study: Monocyte-derived dendritic cells, cultured about 7 days with IL-4 and GM-CSF, were pulsed with autologous tumor lysate.

Blood PBMC samples: pre-vaccination, two weeks post third vaccination, and at tumor progression. TCRB CDR3 was amplified from 2 ug genomic DNA or less. Amplification used 60 V beta primers and 13 J beta primers. TCRdb's table, derived via immunoSEQ multiplex PCR, lists solely in-frame clones and lacks some. The top ten clones hold about 2% of a sample with 65,000 to 90,000 clones, over 70% of them seen once. The V end lost 0 bases, the J end lost 2 bases, and 9 bases lay between the germline ends. From germline, CDR1 is SGDLS and CDR2 YYNGEE. This CDR3 has 15 residues. The source of this sequence is a human donor with glioblastoma. The source was blood, collected before dendritic cell vaccination. The chain carries TRBV9 and TRBJ2-1; the D gene is possibly TRBD2 (5 bases). The CDR3 is CASSVGVGTYNEQFF. The DNA for the CDR3 is TGTGCCAGCAGCGTAGGAGTCGGGACCTACAATGAGCAGTTCTTC.